This TCR beta chain originates from a study of T cells after yellow fever vaccination. As for the study in general: Fractions low in cell number were prepared with SMART-Seq v4 Ultra Low Input. Study results and limitations: Subsequent booster samples again held most clones from primary vaccination (roughly 96% CD4, just under 90% CD8). Abundant clonotypes from the bulk population could contaminate FACS-sorted repertoires.

UMIs were added to TCR cDNA along with a universal primer site when it was made by 5'RACE template switching. TCRdb fed the 5' RACE reads into MiXCR, producing one record per CDR3 protein. The sample includes hundreds of thousands of distinct CDR3 sequences, roughly 22% of them seen just once. This clonotype was found a few times. Its matching antigen is unknown. This clonotype originated in a man aged 18 to 30 who received the YFV17D yellow fever vaccine. Sequences were derived from PBMCs, sampled 21 days after the first yellow fever vaccination.

CDR3 nucleotides: TGTGCCAGCAGCCAAGCCCCCTCGTGGGACACAGATACGCAGTATTTT. This codes for CASSQAPSWDTDTQYF. The chain combines TRBV11-1 with TRBJ2-3; D gene unclear. Germline values: CDR1 SGHAT, CDR2 FQDESV (reference sequence). Trimming removed 5 bases at V and 2 bases at J, with 17 bases between. The CDR3 is made up of 16 amino acids.